The next 14 T cell receptor beta chains were all read from a single sample in a study of T cells in Graves' hyperthyroidism and ophthalmopathy. The CDR3 regions of TCR beta were amplified from RNA transcripts. In the first-round RT-PCR of the TCR CDR3, the HTBI primer set was used. TCRdb independently ran MiXCR on the multiplex PCR reads; one entry per CDR3 protein. The profile shows more than 350,000 distinct CDR3 sequences, just under 15% of them singletons. The sequenced sample consisted of blood. Receptors were obtained from a woman aged 25 to 39 with Graves' hyperthyroidism.

Remarks on this clonotype: It may be a read error: a sequence one base away is much more abundant. This chain uses TRBV28 with TRBJ1-4, with a weak D call TRBD1 (5 bases). The CDR3 sequence is 16 residues long. The V and J ends lost 8 bases and 1 base respectively, with 17 bases between them. The germline V gene has CDR1 MDHEN and CDR2 SYDVKM. CDR3 loop: CASGRAGPGTNEKLFF. The DNA for the CDR3 is TGTGCCAGCGGCCGAGCGGGGCCGGGAACTAATGAAAAACTGTTTTTT.

This clonotype was seen repeatedly, ten times or more. The V and J genes are TRBV28 and TRBJ2-7, with TRBD1 matching over 7 bases. V shed 7 bases and J 6 bases; nucleotides not matched to a gene: 6. The CDR3 loop spans 12 amino acids. Germline V CDR1 and CDR2: MDHEN, SYDVKM. The DNA for the CDR3 is TGTGCCAGCACTGCCGGACAGGCCGAGCAGTACTTC. Its translation: CASTAGQAEQYF.

The chain is built from TRBV5-5 and TRBJ1-6; no definite D call. Germline V CDR1 and CDR2: SGHKS, YYEKEE (reference sequence). The CDR3 length is 13 residues. V lost 0 bases to trimming and J lost 8 bases, with 6 bases between them. The CDR3 nucleotides read TGTGCCAGCAGCTTGGATTGGGATTCACCCCTCCACTTT. It codes for CASSLDWDSPLHF.

This clonotype occurred a few times. The chain joins TRBV24-1 to TRBJ2-3, with TRBD1 matching 7 bases. The germline CDR1 and CDR2 sequences are KGHDR and SFDVKD. The CDR3 runs to 16 residues. Trimming removed 0 bases from V and 2 bases from J; junction bases left unmatched: 4. CDR3 loop: CATSDLRDSPTDTQYF. DNA of the CDR3: TGTGCCACCAGTGATTTGCGGGACAGCCCCACAGATACGCAGTATTTT.

This clonotype was counted ten times or more. The V and J genes are TRBV7-8 and TRBJ2-1, with 8 bases fitting TRBD2. Looked up from germline, CDR1 is SGHVS and CDR2 is FQNEAQ. The CDR3 is 16 amino acids. The J segment lost 6 bases and the V segment lost 3 bases, leaving 10 bases of the junction unmatched. Written as DNA, the CDR3 is TGTGCCAGCAGCTTGTCTATGGGACTAGGAGTCAATGAGCAGTTCTTC. Protein sequence: CASSLSMGLGVNEQFF.

The genes are TRBV28 and TRBJ1-6; no clear D gene. Trimming shortened V by 5 bases and J by 6 bases, and 14 bases separated the two germline ends. Germline CDR1 and CDR2: MDHEN and SYDVKM. CDR3 size: 15 residues. DNA of the CDR3: TGTGCCAGCAGTGCCAGACGGGGAATTAATTCACCCCTCCACTTT. Protein sequence: CASSARRGINSPLHF.

This clonotype has at least ten counts. The chain combines TRBV10-3 with TRBJ2-1; TRBD2 matches at 13 bases. This CDR3 region has 18 residues. From germline, CDR1 is ENHRY and CDR2 SYGVKD. Germline trimming cut 10 bases from V and 3 bases from J; bases unmatched to any gene: 15. The CDR3 region has the DNA TGTGCCAATCAGCCGGGACTAGCGGGATTATATTGCTACAATGAGCAGTTCTTC. It is translated as CANQPGLAGLYCYNEQFF.

This clonotype was observed a handful of times. V and J are TRBV13 and TRBJ2-7, with D hard to call. The V and J ends lost 5 bases and 3 bases respectively, with 14 bases between them. CDR1 and CDR2 (germline): PRHDT, FYEKMQ (reference sequence). The CDR3 has 14 amino acids. CDR3 protein: CASSPGGANYEQYF. For the CDR3, the DNA is TGTGCCAGCAGCCCAGGTGGAGCTAACTACGAGCAGTACTTC.

The chain recombines TRBV19 with TRBJ1-4; TRBD1 agrees at 7 bases. CDR3 size: 14 residues. CDR1 is LNHDA, CDR2 SQIVND, per germline (reference sequence). The junction had 9 bases not matched to a gene; V was cut back by 7 bases and J by 7 bases. The CDR3, as DNA: TGTGCCAGTAACCCGACAGGGTCCGGTGAAAAACTGTTTTTT. Translated: CASNPTGSGEKLFF. Complete variable domain (other parts from reference TRBV19 and TRBJ1-4): DGGITQSPKYLFRKEGQNVTLSCEQNLNHDAMYWYRQDPGQGLRLIYYSQIVNDFQKGDIAEGYSVSREKKESFPLTVTSAQKNPTAFYLCASNPTGSGEKLFFGSGTQLSVL.

There are many counts of this clonotype. The gene calls are TRBV7-2 and TRBJ1-5; D remains ambiguous. V was shortened by 5 bases and J by 1 base, with 9 bases between the two germline ends. Germline values: CDR1 SGHTA, CDR2 FQGNSA. There are 14 residues in the CDR3. The CDR3 loop reads CASSRGQSNQPQHF. The DNA of the CDR3 is TGTGCCAGCAGCAGAGGGCAGAGCAATCAGCCCCAGCATTTT.

This clonotype occurred many times. The rearrangement uses TRBV28 and TRBJ1-5, with a weak D call TRBD1 (6 bases). There are 14 residues in the CDR3. V shed 6 bases and J shed 3 bases, with 12 bases lying between them. Germline V gives CDR1 MDHEN, CDR2 SYDVKM. CDR3 DNA sequence: TGTGCCAGCAGCAAGAGGGGGAACAATCAGCCCCAGCATTTT. This encodes CASSKRGNNQPQHF.

This clonotype was detected only a few times. The chain joins TRBV10-3 to TRBJ1-1; D perhaps matches TRBD1 (6 bases). The germline V gene has CDR1 ENHRY and CDR2 SYGVKD. The CDR3 covers 16 residues. The V gene lost 0 bases and the J gene lost 4 bases, with 15 bases spanning the gap. CDR3 in amino acids: CAISESGASSGTEAFF. The CDR3 bases are TGTGCCATCAGTGAGTCGGGGGCTTCCTCGGGCACTGAAGCTTTCTTT.

CDR3 nucleotides: TGTGCCAGCAGCCCGGAGCGCCCGGACCTCTCTGGAAACACCATATATTTT. It translates to CASSPERPDLSGNTIYF. This chain links TRBV13 with TRBJ1-3; no clear D gene. Germline loops: CDR1 PRHDT, CDR2 FYEKMQ (reference sequence). The CDR3 extends over 17 amino acids. The V end lost 5 bases, the J end lost 0 bases, and 17 bases lay between the germline ends.

This clonotype was counted many times. The chain carries TRBV20-1 and TRBJ2-7; D ambiguous. Germline V CDR1 and CDR2: DFQATT, SNEGSKA (reference sequence). The CDR3 is 15 amino acids. The germline V and J ends were trimmed by 3 bases and 5 bases, with 20 bases remaining between them. CDR3 bases: TGCAGTGCTAGGGAACCCGGACCACGGTCCCACGAGCAGTACTTC. Its translation: CSAREPGPRSHEQYF.